These 16 T cell receptor beta chains came from one sample sequenced in a study of neurological immune-mediated disorders. TCRdb re-called the 5' RACE reads through MiXCR, storing one row per CDR3 protein. The sample has about 66,000 distinct CDR3 sequences; 3.4% are singletons. Sequencing was performed on PBMCs. The receptors come from a man in his forties with multiple sclerosis.

This clonotype was counted many times. This sequence joins TRBV29-1 and TRBJ1-1; 11 bases align to TRBD1. Germline CDR1 is SQVTM and CDR2 is ANQGSEA. The CDR3 runs to 15 residues. The junction had 11 bases not matched to a gene; V was cut back by 4 bases and J by 7 bases. In DNA form, the CDR3 reads TGCAGCGTTGTGGGGACAGGGGGAAAAGGGGATGAAGCTTTCTTT. Translation gives CSVVGTGGKGDEAFF. The full variable domain, completed using reference TRBV29-1 and TRBJ1-1, is SAVISQKPSRDICQRGTSLTIQCQVDSQVTMMFWYRQQPGQSLTLIATANQGSEATYESGFVIDKFPISRPNLTFSTLTVSNMSPEDSSIYLCSVVGTGGKGDEAFFGQGTRLTVV.

There are a few counts of this clonotype. This sequence joins TRBV15 and TRBJ2-2; D perhaps matches TRBD2 (5 bases). CDR1 and CDR2 from the germline V gene are LNHNV and YYDKDF (reference sequence). The CDR3 has 14 amino acids. V was shortened by 8 bases and J by 6 bases, with 16 bases between the two germline ends. For the CDR3, the DNA is TGTGCCACCCAGAGCGGAACACGGCCCGGGGAGCTGTTTTTT. As protein: CATQSGTRPGELFF.

There are many counts of this clonotype. CDR3 sequence: CSARGSGGGNTEAFF. The DNA for the CDR3 is TGCAGTGCTAGAGGTAGTGGGGGAGGGAACACTGAAGCTTTCTTT. The V call is TRBV20-1, the J call TRBJ1-1; the D gene is possibly TRBD1 (5 bases). The V and J ends lost 1 base and 1 base respectively, with 13 bases between them. The germline gives CDR1 DFQATT, CDR2 SNEGSKA (reference sequence). This CDR3 region has 15 residues.

This clonotype was recorded at least ten times. The V and J genes are TRBV11-1 and TRBJ2-1, with D perhaps matching TRBD2 (5 bases). V was clipped by 5 bases and J by 7 bases, with 21 bases between them. Germline-derived CDR1 and CDR2 are SGHAT and FQDESV (reference sequence). CDR3 size: 16 residues. The CDR3 reads CASSRRLREPGNEQFF. As DNA, the CDR3 is TGTGCCAGCAGCCGGCGTTTGAGGGAGCCTGGGAATGAGCAGTTCTTC.

Ten or more counts support this clonotype. The CDR3 region has the DNA TGTGCCAGCAAAGGGCAGGGTAACACCGGGGAGCTGTTTTTT. Translating gives CASKGQGNTGELFF. The chain combines TRBV2 with TRBJ2-2; D is perhaps TRBD1 (5 bases). This CDR3 comprises 14 residues. Germline V CDR1 and CDR2: SNHLY, FYNNEI. Trimming left V 7 bases short and J 2 bases short, with 11 bases between.

The sample holds many counts of this clonotype. This chain uses TRBV3-1 with TRBJ2-7; 9 nucleotides match TRBD1. Germline CDR1 LGHDT, CDR2 YNNKEL (reference sequence). CDR3 length equals 18 residues. V was pared by 0 bases and J by 2 bases, with 11 bases of the junction left unmatched. The CDR3 spells CASSQERTGGAGTYEQYF. For the CDR3, the DNA is TGTGCCAGCAGCCAAGAGAGAACAGGGGGCGCCGGGACCTACGAGCAGTACTTC.

For the CDR3, the DNA is TGCAGTGATCGCAGGGGGCGCGACACTGAAGCTTTCTTT. The encoded protein is CSDRRGRDTEAFF. The V call is TRBV20-1, the J call TRBJ1-1, with 8 bases identical to TRBD1. V was pared by 7 bases and J by 3 bases, with 7 bases of the junction left unmatched. This CDR3 is built from 13 residues. The V gene's germline CDR1 is DFQATT and CDR2 SNEGSKA (reference sequence).

About this clonotype itself: A much larger clonotype is one base distant, so this may be a read error. The chain recombines TRBV3-1 with TRBJ2-6, with D possibly matching TRBD1 (6 bases). The CDR3 runs 16 residues. Germline V lookup: CDR1 LGHDT, CDR2 YNNKEL (reference sequence). Here the CDR3 DNA reads TGTGCCAGCAGCCGGTACAGGGTCTCTGGGGACAACGTCCTGACTTTC. It is translated as CASSRYRVSGDNVLTF.

This clonotype came up many times. The CDR3 DNA follows: TGCGCCAGCAGCCTGGAGACGGTAGGGACTGAAGCTTTCTTT. Translation gives CASSLETVGTEAFF. The chain is built from TRBV5-1 and TRBJ1-1, with D hard to call. The CDR3 is 14 residues long. CDR1 is SGHRS and CDR2 is YFSETQ in the germline V gene. Trimming left V 4 bases short and J 5 bases short, with 15 bases between.

The CDR3, as DNA: TGTGCCACCCGGGGACAGAACAATCAGCCCCAGCATTTT. Translated: CATRGQNNQPQHF. The V call is TRBV19, the J call TRBJ1-5, with 7 nucleotides matching TRBD1. The germline gives CDR1 LNHDA, CDR2 SQIVND (reference sequence). V shed 10 bases, J shed 3 bases, and the junction held 6 bases outside the gene matches. This CDR3 spans 13 amino acids. The full variable domain, in which reference TRBV19 and TRBJ1-5 provide the parts outside the CDR3, is DGGITQSPKYLFRKEGQNVTLSCEQNLNHDAMYWYRQDPGQGLRLIYYSQIVNDFQKGDIAEGYSVSREKKESFPLTVTSAQKNPTAFYLCATRGQNNQPQHFGDGTRLSIL.

Remarks on this clonotype: Being one base from a much bigger clone, this may be a read error. In DNA, the CDR3 is TGTGCCACCGGACAGAAGATGGAAATTCAGTACTTC. It is translated as CATGQKMEIQYF. The J gene is TRBJ2-4, the V gene TRBV28; TRBD1 might be the D (6 bases). The CDR3 totals 12 residues. Deletions cut 10 bases from V and 10 bases from J, with 17 bases between. In germline, CDR1 is MDHEN, CDR2 SYDVKM.

This clonotype was recorded at least ten times. This chain joins TRBV20-1 and TRBJ1-4, with a tentative D call TRBD1 (5 bases). This CDR3 contains 12 residues. CDR1 DFQATT and CDR2 SNEGSKA come from the germline V gene (reference sequence). The germline V and J ends were trimmed by 5 bases and 8 bases, with 12 bases remaining between them. DNA of the CDR3: TGCAGTGCTGGGACCTCTCAAGAAAAACTGTTTTTT. It translates to CSAGTSQEKLFF.

This clonotype was counted many times. This rearrangement joins TRBV20-1 to TRBJ1-5; weak D call: TRBD1 (5 bases). Germline CDR1 reads DFQATT; CDR2 reads SNEGSKA (reference sequence). V lost 2 bases and J lost 2, with 13 bases in between. The CDR3 contains 15 residues. CDR3 loop: CSARIPGKGNQPQHF. CDR3 in DNA: TGCAGTGCTAGAATCCCAGGGAAGGGCAATCAGCCCCAGCATTTT.

There are a few counts of this clonotype. This chain links TRBV30 with TRBJ2-3; D may be TRBD1 (6 bases). The CDR3 runs 14 residues. V lost 4 bases and J lost 4, with 15 bases in between. Per germline, CDR1 GTSNPN and CDR2 SVGIG (reference sequence). The CDR3, as DNA: TGTGCCTGGAAAGCAGGGGCCCCCCCAGATACGCAGTATTTT. Translated: CAWKAGAPPDTQYF.

This clonotype has ten or more counts. The chain combines TRBV5-1 with TRBJ2-5, with 11 nucleotides matching TRBD2. The CDR3 runs 15 residues. Germline lookup yields CDR1 SGHRS and CDR2 YFSETQ. J lost 6 bases, V lost 1 base, and 5 bases had no gene match. The CDR3 reads CASSLTSGRGKTQYF. DNA for the CDR3: TGCGCCAGCAGCTTGACTAGCGGGAGAGGGAAGACCCAGTACTTC. Full variable domain (rest looked up from reference TRBV5-1 and TRBJ2-5): KAGVTQTPRYLIKTRGQQVTLSCSPISGHRSVSWYQQTPGQGLQFLFEYFSETQRNKGNFPGRFSGRQFSNSRSEMNVSTLELGDSALYLCASSLTSGRGKTQYFGPGTRLLVL.

There are many counts of this clonotype. The chain employs TRBV7-8 and TRBJ2-3; D ambiguous. The CDR3 has 13 amino acids. The V and J ends lost 5 bases and 6 bases respectively, with 12 bases between them. Germline CDR1 SGHVS, CDR2 FQNEAQ. The CDR3 spells CASSDQTGDTQYF. The DNA of the CDR3 is TGTGCCAGCAGCGACCAAACTGGGGATACGCAGTATTTT.